Following are 18 T cell receptor beta chains from one sample sequenced in a study of neurological immune-mediated disorders. TCRdb recomputed calls from the 5' RACE reads with MiXCR, one row per CDR3 protein. This table holds about 38,000 distinct CDR3 sequences, about 7% found once. Material: CD4+ T cells from blood. Receptors originate from a man aged 45 to 65 in good health.

This clonotype was detected many times. The chain has TRBV3-1 and TRBJ1-3, with D possibly matching TRBD1 (5 bases). Trimming took off 1 base at V and 1 base at J, with 11 bases between the two ends. The germline gives CDR1 LGHDT, CDR2 YNNKEL (reference sequence). The CDR3 runs to 16 residues. CDR3 in amino acids: CASSQGWQGSGNTIYF. The CDR3, as DNA: TGTGCCAGCAGCCAAGGCTGGCAGGGTTCTGGAAACACCATATATTTT.

V and J are TRBV15 and TRBJ2-3, with TRBD2 as a possible D gene (5 bases). Trimming cost V 1 base and J 1 base, with 12 bases left between them. The CDR3 sequence is 16 residues long. CDR1 is LNHNV, CDR2 YYDKDF, per germline (reference sequence). CDR3 residues: CATSRGMAGGTDTQYF. The CDR3 DNA reads TGTGCCACCAGCAGAGGTATGGCGGGTGGCACAGATACGCAGTATTTT. Full variable domain (remainder filled in from reference TRBV15 and TRBJ2-3): DAMVIQNPRYQVTQFGKPVTLSCSQTLNHNVMYWYQQKSSQAPKLLFHYYDKDFNNEADTPDNFQSRRPNTSFCFLDIRSPGLGDTAMYLCATSRGMAGGTDTQYFGPGTRLTVL.

This clonotype was seen many times. The rearrangement links TRBV2 to TRBJ2-2; the match to TRBD2 covers 13 bases. This CDR3 has 14 residues. V was clipped by 9 bases and J by 6 bases; unmatched bases: 4. From germline, CDR1 is SNHLY and CDR2 FYNNEI. As DNA, the CDR3 is TGTGCCAGTACTAGCGGGAGGGCCTCCGGGGAGCTGTTTTTT. Translation: CASTSGRASGELFF.

This clonotype was seen repeatedly, ten times or more. The chain employs TRBV20-1 and TRBJ1-6; 10 nucleotides agree with TRBD1. CDR1 is DFQATT, CDR2 SNEGSKA, per germline (reference sequence). With V trimmed by 0 bases and J by 1 base, 3 bases remained unmatched. CDR3 size: 17 residues. The CDR3 nucleotides read TGCAGTGCTAGAGATCAGGACAGGGGGTCCTATAATTCACCCCTCCACTTT. Its translation: CSARDQDRGSYNSPLHF.

This clonotype was seen ten or more times. The chain links TRBV20-1 to TRBJ2-7; D unresolved. This CDR3 region has 13 residues. Germline values: CDR1 DFQATT, CDR2 SNEGSKA (reference sequence). The ends were cut back, 6 bases at V and 2 bases at J, with 14 bases in the middle. CDR3 sequence (DNA): TGCAGTGCGCCCGGGCCTACCCCCTACGAGCAGTACTTC. Translating gives CSAPGPTPYEQYF.

The rearrangement uses TRBV5-4 and TRBJ2-7; D unclear. The CDR3 is made up of 14 amino acids. The germline V and J ends were trimmed by 0 bases and 0 bases, with 7 bases remaining between them. Germline assignment: CDR1 SGHNT and CDR2 YYREEE (reference sequence). The CDR3 DNA follows: TGTGCCAGCAGCTTGGAACTGGGCTCCTACGAGCAGTACTTC. This sequence encodes CASSLELGSYEQYF.

This clonotype has ten or more counts. As DNA, the CDR3 is TGTGCCACCAGCAGAGATCAGGCCGGGGGAAGAGAGACCCAGTACTTC. Amino acids: CATSRDQAGGRETQYF. The chain recombines TRBV15 with TRBJ2-5, with a possible D match to TRBD2 (6 bases). V was cut by 0 bases and J by 4 bases, with 15 bases left in between. From germline, CDR1 is LNHNV and CDR2 YYDKDF (reference sequence). The CDR3 loop spans 16 amino acids.

There are many counts of this clonotype. The genes are TRBV4-3 and TRBJ2-7; TRBD2 aligns across 10 bases. The trim removed 4 bases at V and 2 bases at J, leaving 8 bases unmatched. The CDR3 totals 16 residues. Per germline, CDR1 LGHNA and CDR2 YSLEER. This chain's CDR3 is CASSRQASGSPYEQYF. CDR3 nucleotides: TGCGCCAGCAGCCGGCAAGCTAGCGGGAGCCCCTACGAGCAGTACTTC.

This clonotype occurred many times. This chain uses TRBV10-2 with TRBJ2-7; D gene ambiguous. The CDR3 spans 12 residues. Germline lookup yields CDR1 WSHSY and CDR2 SAAADI. V shed 0 bases and J shed 7 bases, with 7 bases lying between them. DNA for the CDR3: TGCGCCAGCAGTGAGTCCACCCTTGAGCAGTACTTC. Protein product: CASSESTLEQYF.

This clonotype was detected ten times or more. The chain links TRBV7-2 to TRBJ2-3, with TRBD1 matching 7 bases. The J segment lost 3 bases and the V segment lost 5 bases, leaving 2 bases of the junction unmatched. The CDR3 totals 13 residues. CDR1 is SGHTA, CDR2 FQGNSA, per germline. CDR3 residues: CASSHRGTDTQYF. Written as DNA, the CDR3 is TGTGCCAGCAGCCACAGGGGAACAGATACGCAGTATTTT.

This clonotype was found many times. CDR3 residues: CASSLGRRRSDTQYF. CDR3 coding DNA: TGCGCCAGCAGCTTGGGACGGAGAAGGTCGGATACGCAGTATTTT. The chain recombines TRBV5-1 with TRBJ2-3, with D hard to call. CDR3 length: 15 residues. Per the germline V gene, CDR1 is SGHRS and CDR2 is YFSETQ. The V gene lost 0 bases and the J gene lost 6 bases, with 14 bases spanning the gap.

This clonotype appeared many times. The chain recombines TRBV28 with TRBJ1-5; maybe TRBD1 (5 bases). The CDR3 contains 16 residues. Germline loops: CDR1 MDHEN, CDR2 SYDVKM. Trimming removed 5 bases at V and 2 bases at J, with 16 bases between. The CDR3 protein is CASSEPQGNGNQPQHF. CDR3 coding DNA: TGTGCCAGCAGTGAACCGCAGGGAAATGGCAATCAGCCCCAGCATTTT.

This clonotype was found many times. The J gene is TRBJ2-1, the V gene TRBV4-3, with 12 bases fitting TRBD2. The ends lost 1 base at V and 9 bases at J; junction bases unmatched: 4. This CDR3 is built from 15 residues. Germline V lookup: CDR1 LGHNA, CDR2 YSLEER. Here the CDR3 DNA reads TGCGCCAGCAGCCAAGCCACTAGCGGGAGGTTTGAGCAGTTCTTC. It specifies CASSQATSGRFEQFF.

Ten or more counts support this clonotype. The chain recombines TRBV20-1 with TRBJ1-5; 7 positions agree with TRBD1. Germline assignment: CDR1 DFQATT and CDR2 SNEGSKA (reference sequence). The CDR3 has 12 amino acids. J gave up 6 bases and V 4 bases, and 3 bases lay outside the gene matches. The CDR3 is CSAKTGSQPQHF. The CDR3, as DNA: TGCAGTGCTAAGACAGGGAGTCAGCCCCAGCATTTT.

This clonotype was detected once. This chain connects TRBV7-9 to TRBJ2-1; D gene ambiguous. Germline CDR1 SEHNR, CDR2 FQNEAQ (reference sequence). V dropped 6 bases and J dropped 5 bases, with 11 bases sitting between them. The CDR3 covers 13 residues. CDR3 sequence: CASSLGVNNEQFF. The CDR3 DNA reads TGTGCCAGCAGTTTGGGCGTTAACAATGAGCAGTTCTTC.

This clonotype was seen ten or more times. The V and J genes are TRBV29-1 and TRBJ2-7; 7 positions match TRBD1. V lost 7 bases, J lost 3 bases, and 9 bases stayed unmatched. The CDR3 loop spans 13 amino acids. The germline gives CDR1 SQVTM, CDR2 ANQGSEA. CDR3 sequence (DNA): TGCAGCGCTCGGGGACAGTCCTACTACGAGCAGTACTTC. Translating gives CSARGQSYYEQYF.

This clonotype showed up many times. This chain links TRBV2 with TRBJ2-2, with D possibly matching TRBD2 (6 bases). Germline V CDR1 and CDR2: SNHLY, FYNNEI. The CDR3 consists of 14 residues. With 7 bases removed from V and 6 bases from J, the gap between germline ends came to 15 bases. CDR3 DNA sequence: TGTGCCAGCACTCGGACTATAGTATCCGGGGAGCTGTTTTTT. It encodes CASTRTIVSGELFF.

This clonotype was recorded at least ten times. The chain combines TRBV7-2 with TRBJ2-1, with 7 positions matching TRBD2. This CDR3 is 14 amino acids long. J lost 6 bases, V lost 1 base, and 3 bases had no gene match. Germline V gene sequence: CDR1 SGHTA, CDR2 FQGNSA. The CDR3 loop reads CASSLGPGGNEQFF. In DNA form, the CDR3 reads TGTGCCAGCAGCTTAGGACCGGGGGGCAATGAGCAGTTCTTC.